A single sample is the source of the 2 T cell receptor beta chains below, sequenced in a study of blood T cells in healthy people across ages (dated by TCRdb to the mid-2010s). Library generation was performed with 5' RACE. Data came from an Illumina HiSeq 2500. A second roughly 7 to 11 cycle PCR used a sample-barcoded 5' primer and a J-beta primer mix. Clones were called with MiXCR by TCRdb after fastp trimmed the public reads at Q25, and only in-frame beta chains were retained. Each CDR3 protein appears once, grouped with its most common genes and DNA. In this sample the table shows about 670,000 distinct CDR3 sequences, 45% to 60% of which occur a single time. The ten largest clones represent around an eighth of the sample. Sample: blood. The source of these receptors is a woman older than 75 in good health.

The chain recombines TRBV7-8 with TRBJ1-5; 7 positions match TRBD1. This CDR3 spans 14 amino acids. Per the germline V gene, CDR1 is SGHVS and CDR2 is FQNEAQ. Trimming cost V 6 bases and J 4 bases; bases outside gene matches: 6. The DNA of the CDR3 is TGTGCCAGCAGACTGACAGGGCGGAATCAGCCCCAGCATTTT. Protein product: CASRLTGRNQPQHF.

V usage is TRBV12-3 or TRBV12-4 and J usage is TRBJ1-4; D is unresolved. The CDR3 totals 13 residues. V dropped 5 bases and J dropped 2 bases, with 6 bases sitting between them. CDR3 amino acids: CASSLMTNEKLFF. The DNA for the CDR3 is TGTGCCAGCAGTCTAATGACTAATGAAAAACTGTTTTTT.